The clone carrying this T cell receptor beta chain was observed a single time. Its antigen is as yet unknown. The sample belongs to a study of post-analysis software for immune sequencing data. Overall study context: The disease courses spanned relapsing-remitting, secondary progressive and progressive-relapsing forms of multiple sclerosis. Study-wide results and caveats: About 5 TRBV segments (TRBV5-6, TRBV5-1 and TRBV20-1 among them) occurred more frequently in patients than in controls. Multiple sclerosis was associated with a significant reduction in normalized Chao1 diversity relative to controls.

Tagging with unique molecular identifiers was a feature of the TCR beta cDNA libraries. TCRdb itself ran the PCR reads through MiXCR, one entry per CDR3 protein. The profile covers around 500,000 distinct CDR3 sequences, with roughly 34% appearing a single time and 4.5% to 7.5% taken by the ten largest. Germline CDR1 SGHRS, CDR2 YFSETQ. Trimming removed 0 bases from V and 1 base from J; junction bases left unmatched: 9. The CDR3 consists of 17 residues. The chain combines TRBV5-1 with TRBJ2-5; 7 nucleotides agree with TRBD1. Sequenced: blood. This receptor was obtained from a girl aged 2-17 years with multiple sclerosis. The CDR3 reads CASSLAGQVGIQETQYF. The CDR3, as DNA: TGCGCCAGCAGCTTGGCCGGACAGGTCGGGATCCAAGAGACCCAGTACTTC.